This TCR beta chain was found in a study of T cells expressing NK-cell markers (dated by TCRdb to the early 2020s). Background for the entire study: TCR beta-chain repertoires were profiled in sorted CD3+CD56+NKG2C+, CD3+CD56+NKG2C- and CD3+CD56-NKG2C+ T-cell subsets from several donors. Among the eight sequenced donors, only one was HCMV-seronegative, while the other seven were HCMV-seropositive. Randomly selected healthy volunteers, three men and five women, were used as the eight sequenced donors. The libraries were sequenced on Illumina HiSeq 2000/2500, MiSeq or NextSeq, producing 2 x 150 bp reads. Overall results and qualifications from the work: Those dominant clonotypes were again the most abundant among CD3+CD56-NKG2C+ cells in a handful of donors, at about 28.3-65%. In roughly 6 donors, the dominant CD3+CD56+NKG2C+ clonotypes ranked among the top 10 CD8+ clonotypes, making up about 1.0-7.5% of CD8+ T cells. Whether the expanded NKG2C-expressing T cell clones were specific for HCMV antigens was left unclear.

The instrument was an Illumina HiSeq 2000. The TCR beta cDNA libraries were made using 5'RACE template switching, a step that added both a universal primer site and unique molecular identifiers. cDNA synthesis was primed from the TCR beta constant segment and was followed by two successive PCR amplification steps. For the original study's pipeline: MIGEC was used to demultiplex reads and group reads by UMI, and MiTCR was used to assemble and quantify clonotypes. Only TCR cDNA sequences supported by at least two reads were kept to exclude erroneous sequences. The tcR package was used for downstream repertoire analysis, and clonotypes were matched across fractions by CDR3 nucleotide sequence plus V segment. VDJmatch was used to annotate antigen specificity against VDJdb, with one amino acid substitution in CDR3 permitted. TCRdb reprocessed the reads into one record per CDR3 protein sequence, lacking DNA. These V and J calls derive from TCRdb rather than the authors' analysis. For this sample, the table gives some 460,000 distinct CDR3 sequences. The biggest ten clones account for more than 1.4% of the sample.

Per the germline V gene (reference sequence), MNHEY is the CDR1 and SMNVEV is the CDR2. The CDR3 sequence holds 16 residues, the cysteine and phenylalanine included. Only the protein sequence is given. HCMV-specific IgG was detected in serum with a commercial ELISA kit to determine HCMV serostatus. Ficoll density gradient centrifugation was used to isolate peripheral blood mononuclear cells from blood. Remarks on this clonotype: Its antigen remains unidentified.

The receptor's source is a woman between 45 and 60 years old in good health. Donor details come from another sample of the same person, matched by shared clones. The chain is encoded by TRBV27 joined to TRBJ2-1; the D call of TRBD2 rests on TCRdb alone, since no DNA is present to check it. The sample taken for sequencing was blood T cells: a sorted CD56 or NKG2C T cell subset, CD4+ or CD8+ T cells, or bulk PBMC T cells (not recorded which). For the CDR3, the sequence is CASSFIGLADHNEQFF.